Included here is one TCR beta chain sequence, with context. This entry is derived from a study of technical replicates of blood from a handful of donors. The table came from immunoSEQ multiplex PCR; TCRdb's copy has only in-frame clones and leaves some out. The data show over 60,000 clones, 93% seen once. The ends were cut back, 2 bases at V and 1 base at J, with 23 bases in the middle. The CDR3 contains 19 residues. Germline lookup yields CDR1 LGHNT and CDR2 FRNRAP. Sequenced: T cells isolated from PBMCs. The TCR comes from a human donor in good health. The chain links TRBV12-5 to TRBJ1-1, with D unresolved. For the CDR3, the DNA is TGTGCTAGTGGTTTGTCGACCGGGGTTTCCTCTCCGGGGAACACTGAAGCTTTCTTT. Its translation is CASGLSTGVSSPGNTEAFF.